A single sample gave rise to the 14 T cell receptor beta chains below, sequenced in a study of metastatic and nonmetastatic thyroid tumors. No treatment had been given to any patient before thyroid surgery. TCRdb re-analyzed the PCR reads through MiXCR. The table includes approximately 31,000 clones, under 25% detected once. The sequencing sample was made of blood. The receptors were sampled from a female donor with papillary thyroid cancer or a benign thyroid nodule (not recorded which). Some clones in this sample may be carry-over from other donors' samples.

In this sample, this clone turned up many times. The CDR3 spells CASSLEGGPNNEQFF. As DNA, the CDR3 is TGTGCCAGCAGCTTAGAGGGGGGGCCTAACAATGAGCAGTTCTTC. V is TRBV11-2 and J is TRBJ2-1, with D possibly matching TRBD2 (7 bases). From germline, CDR1 is SGHAT and CDR2 FQNNGV. This CDR3 has 15 residues. V was pared by 0 bases and J by 5 bases, with 11 bases between. Based on the CDR3 plus reference TRBV11-2 and TRBJ2-1, the full variable domain is EAGVAQSPRYKIIEKRQSVAFWCNPISGHATLYWYQQILGQGPKLLIQFQNNGVVDDSQLPKDRFSAERLKGVDSTLKIQPAKLEDSAVYLCASSLEGGPNNEQFFGPGTRLTVL.

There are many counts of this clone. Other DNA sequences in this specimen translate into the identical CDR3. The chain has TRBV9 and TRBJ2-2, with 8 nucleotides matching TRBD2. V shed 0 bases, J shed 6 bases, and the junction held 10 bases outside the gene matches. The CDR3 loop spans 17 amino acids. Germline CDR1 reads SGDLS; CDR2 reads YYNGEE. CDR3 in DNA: TGTGCCAGCAGCGTAGAGGCGGGGGGACCTTCCTCCGGGGAGCTGTTTTTT. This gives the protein CASSVEAGGPSSGELFF.

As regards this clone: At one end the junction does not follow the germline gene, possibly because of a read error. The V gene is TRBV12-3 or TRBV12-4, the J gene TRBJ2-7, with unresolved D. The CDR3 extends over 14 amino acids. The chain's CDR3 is CASSLGVVAYEQYF. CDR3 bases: TGTGCCAGCAGTTTAGGGGTCGTCGCCTACGAGCAGTACTTT.

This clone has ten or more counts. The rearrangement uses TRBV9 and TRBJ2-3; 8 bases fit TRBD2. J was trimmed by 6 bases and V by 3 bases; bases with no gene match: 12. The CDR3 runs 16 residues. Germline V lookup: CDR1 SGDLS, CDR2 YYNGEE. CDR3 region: CASSAGNGGAVDTQYF. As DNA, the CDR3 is TGTGCCAGCAGCGCGGGAAACGGGGGGGCCGTGGATACGCAGTATTTT.

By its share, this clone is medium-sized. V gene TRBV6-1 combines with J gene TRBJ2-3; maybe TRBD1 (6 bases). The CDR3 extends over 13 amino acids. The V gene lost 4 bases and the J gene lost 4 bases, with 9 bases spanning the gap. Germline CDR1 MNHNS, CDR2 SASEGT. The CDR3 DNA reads TGTGCCAGCAGTGCACAGGGTTCAGATACGCAGTATTTT. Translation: CASSAQGSDTQYF.

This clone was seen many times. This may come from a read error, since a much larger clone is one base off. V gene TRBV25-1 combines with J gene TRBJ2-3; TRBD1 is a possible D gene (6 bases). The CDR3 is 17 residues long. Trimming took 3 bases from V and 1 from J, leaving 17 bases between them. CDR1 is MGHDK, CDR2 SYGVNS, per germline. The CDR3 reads CASSDYRDTKGTDTQYF. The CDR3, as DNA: TGTGCCAGCAGTGACTATAGGGACACCAAGGGCACAGATACGCAGTATTTT.

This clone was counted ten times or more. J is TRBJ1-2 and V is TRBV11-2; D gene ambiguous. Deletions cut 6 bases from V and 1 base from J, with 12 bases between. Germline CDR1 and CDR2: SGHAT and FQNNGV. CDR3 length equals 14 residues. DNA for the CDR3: TGTGCCAGCAGAAAGGGAGGTGGTAACTATGGCTACACCTTC. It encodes CASRKGGGNYGYTF.

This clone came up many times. The DNA for the CDR3 is TGTGCCAGCAGCCCATTAAGGACTAATGAGCAGTTCTTC. The encoded protein is CASSPLRTNEQFF. The chain links TRBV7-2 to TRBJ2-1; a possible D gene is TRBD2 (5 bases). The CDR3 has 13 residues. Trimming stripped 5 bases from V and 7 bases from J, with 12 bases between. Per the germline V gene, CDR1 is SGHTA and CDR2 is FQGNSA.

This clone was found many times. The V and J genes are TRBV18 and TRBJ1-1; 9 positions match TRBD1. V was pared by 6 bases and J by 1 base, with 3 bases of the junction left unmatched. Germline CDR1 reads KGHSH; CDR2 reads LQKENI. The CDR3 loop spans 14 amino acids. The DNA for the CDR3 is TGTGCCAGCTCGGGACAGGGACAGAACACTGAAGCTTTCTTT. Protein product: CASSGQGQNTEAFF.

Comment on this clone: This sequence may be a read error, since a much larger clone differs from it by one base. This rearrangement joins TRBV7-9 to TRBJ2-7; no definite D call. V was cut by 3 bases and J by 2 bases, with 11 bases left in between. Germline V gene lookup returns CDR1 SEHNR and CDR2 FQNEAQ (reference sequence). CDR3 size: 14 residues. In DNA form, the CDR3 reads TGTGCCAGCAGCTTGTCCGTGGCGGCCTACGAGCAGTACTTC. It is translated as CASSLSVAAYEQYF.

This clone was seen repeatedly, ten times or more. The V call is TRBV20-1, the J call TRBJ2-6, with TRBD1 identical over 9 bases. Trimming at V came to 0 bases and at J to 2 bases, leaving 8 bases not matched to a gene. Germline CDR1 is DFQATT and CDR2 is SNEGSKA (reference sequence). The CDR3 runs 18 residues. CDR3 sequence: CSARDLYRGPPGANVLTF. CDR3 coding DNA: TGCAGTGCTAGAGATCTCTACAGGGGGCCCCCTGGGGCCAACGTCCTGACTTTC.

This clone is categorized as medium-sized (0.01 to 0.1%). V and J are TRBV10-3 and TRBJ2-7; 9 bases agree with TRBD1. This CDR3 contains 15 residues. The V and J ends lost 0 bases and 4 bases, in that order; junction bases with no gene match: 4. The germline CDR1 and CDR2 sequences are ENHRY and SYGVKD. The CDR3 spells CAISESGQGSYEQYF. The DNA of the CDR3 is TGTGCCATCAGTGAGTCCGGACAGGGGTCTTACGAGCAGTACTTC.

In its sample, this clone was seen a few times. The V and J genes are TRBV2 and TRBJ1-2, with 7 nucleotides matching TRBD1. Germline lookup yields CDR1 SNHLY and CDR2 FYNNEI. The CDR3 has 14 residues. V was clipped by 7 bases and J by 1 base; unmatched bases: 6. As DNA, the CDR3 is TGTGCCAGCACTCCGGGACAGATTAACTATGGCTACACCTTC. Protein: CASTPGQINYGYTF.

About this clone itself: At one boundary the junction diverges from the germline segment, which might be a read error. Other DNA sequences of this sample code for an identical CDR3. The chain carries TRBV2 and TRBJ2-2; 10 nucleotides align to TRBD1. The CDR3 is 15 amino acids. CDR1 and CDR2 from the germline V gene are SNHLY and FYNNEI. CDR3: CASTGQGGWSGELFF. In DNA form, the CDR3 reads TGTGCCAGCACTGGACAGGGGGGTTGGTCCGGGGAGCTGTTCTTT.